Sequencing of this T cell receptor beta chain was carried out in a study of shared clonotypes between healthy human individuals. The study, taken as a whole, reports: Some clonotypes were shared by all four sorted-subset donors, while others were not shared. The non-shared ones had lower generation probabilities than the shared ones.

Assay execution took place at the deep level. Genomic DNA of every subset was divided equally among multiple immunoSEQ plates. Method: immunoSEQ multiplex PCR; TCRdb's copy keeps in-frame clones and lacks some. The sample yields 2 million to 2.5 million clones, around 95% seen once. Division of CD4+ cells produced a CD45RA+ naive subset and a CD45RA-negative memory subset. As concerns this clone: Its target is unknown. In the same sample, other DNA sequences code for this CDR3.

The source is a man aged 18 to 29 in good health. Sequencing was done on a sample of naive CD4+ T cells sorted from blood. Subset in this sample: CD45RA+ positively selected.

DNA of the CDR3: TGCAGCGTTGTTAACACTGAAGCTTTCTTT. It yields the protein CSVVNTEAFF. The chain combines TRBV29-1 with TRBJ1-1; unclear D gene. Looked up from germline, CDR1 is SQVTM and CDR2 is ANQGSEA. The CDR3 totals 10 residues. V was trimmed by 4 bases and J by 2 bases, leaving 2 bases between them.